Listed here are 12 T cell receptor beta chains from one sample, sequenced in a study of T cell responses to AZD1222 COVID-19 vaccine. Produced via immunoSEQ multiplex PCR; TCRdb's table is partial and in-frame only. Of 150,000 or so clones detected, roughly 94% appear once; the ten largest clones hold 1.5% to 2%. The starting material was peripheral blood, obtained on day 0 of AZD1222 vaccination. These receptors were obtained from an adult in good health.

On this clone: Other DNA sequences in this specimen translate into the identical CDR3. V is TRBV19 and J is TRBJ1-2; D ambiguous. Germline CDR1 is LNHDA and CDR2 is SQIVND (reference sequence). This CDR3 has 13 amino acids. V lost 3 bases and J 0 bases, leaving 5 bases between the germline ends. The CDR3 DNA reads TGTGCCAGTAGTATTGGTGCTAACTATGGCTACACCTTC. Its translation: CASSIGANYGYTF.

The chain has TRBV14 and TRBJ1-2; 8 bases map to TRBD1. Germline CDR1 and CDR2: SGHDN and FVKESK. J lost 5 bases, V lost 2 bases, and 7 bases had no gene match. CDR3 length: 15 residues. The CDR3 is CASSQNQGAGYGYTF. The CDR3 DNA reads as TGTGCCAGCAGCCAAAATCAGGGGGCAGGGTATGGCTACACCTTC. Drawing the rest from reference TRBV14 and TRBJ1-2, the complete variable domain is EAGVTQFPSHSVIEKGQTVTLRCDPISGHDNLYWYRRVMGKEIKFLLHFVKESKQDESGMPNNRFLAERTGGTYSTLKVQPAELEDSGVYFCASSQNQGAGYGYTFGSGTRLTVV.

The rearrangement joins TRBV18 to TRBJ2-3, with D hard to call. Trimming pared 6 bases from V and 2 bases from J, leaving 18 bases between. The germline V gene encodes CDR1 KGHSH and CDR2 LQKENI. CDR3 length: 16 amino acids. Here the CDR3 reads CASSPNVIPYTDTQYF. The CDR3 DNA is TGTGCCAGCTCGCCGAATGTCATCCCTTACACAGATACGCAGTATTTT.

This chain links TRBV7-3 with TRBJ1-2; TRBD1 matches 9 bases. With V trimmed by 4 bases and J by 5 bases, 5 bases remained unmatched. The germline gives CDR1 SGHTA, CDR2 FQGTGA. The CDR3 sequence is 14 residues long. DNA for the CDR3: TGTGCCAGCAGCTGGACAGGGGTAGGGTATGGCTACACCTTC. Translated: CASSWTGVGYGYTF.

The chain couples TRBV5-1 to TRBJ1-1; D might be TRBD1 (6 bases). The CDR3 runs to 13 residues. V lost 6 bases, J lost 5 bases, and 14 bases lay in between. From germline, CDR1 is SGHRS and CDR2 YFSETQ. CDR3 DNA sequence: TGCGCCAGCACGATATCAGGGGATACTGAAGCTTTCTTT. Its translation: CASTISGDTEAFF.

The chain employs TRBV7-9 and TRBJ1-1; D is ambiguous. The CDR3 consists of 13 residues. Per germline, CDR1 SEHNR and CDR2 FQNEAQ (reference sequence). V lost 7 bases and J 1 base, leaving 10 bases between the germline ends. The CDR3 spells CASNLTPNTEAFF. The CDR3 DNA sequence: TGTGCCAGCAACTTGACTCCGAACACTGAAGCTTTCTTT.

Only one count was recorded for this clone. The V call is TRBV19, the J call TRBJ1-3; D is ambiguous. The germline gives CDR1 LNHDA, CDR2 SQIVND (reference sequence). The CDR3 runs 14 residues. The V gene lost 11 bases and the J gene lost 0 bases, with 14 bases spanning the gap. As DNA, the CDR3 is TGTGCCGCTCGCTCCAGTCACTCTGGAAACACCATATATTTT. This translates into CAARSSHSGNTIYF.

This chain connects TRBV28 to TRBJ2-6, with 11 nucleotides matching TRBD1. The germline CDR1 and CDR2 sequences are MDHEN and SYDVKM. Trimming took 5 bases from V and 0 from J; bases not matched to a gene: 6. This CDR3 has 18 residues. The CDR3 DNA sequence: TGTGCCAGCAGTGGCGGACAGGGGGCCCGCTCTGGGGCCAACGTCCTGACTTTC. Protein product: CASSGGQGARSGANVLTF.

In this sample, this clone turned up once. The genes are TRBV11-1 and TRBJ1-5, with TRBD1 as a possible D gene (5 bases). V lost 6 bases, J lost 5 bases, and 20 bases lay in between. This CDR3 is built from 16 residues. The germline gives CDR1 SGHAT, CDR2 FQDESV (reference sequence). The CDR3 protein is CASSHPRTGEDQPQHF. The CDR3 nucleotides read TGTGCCAGCAGTCACCCTAGAACGGGGGAAGATCAGCCCCAGCATTTT.

This chain uses TRBV25-1 with TRBJ1-1; maybe TRBD1 (5 bases). V lost 3 bases to trimming and J lost 5 bases, with 13 bases between them. This CDR3 is 14 amino acids long. The germline CDR1 and CDR2 sequences are MGHDK and SYGVNS. The CDR3 sequence is CASSELRGGTEAFF. CDR3 coding DNA: TGTGCCAGCAGTGAGTTACGGGGGGGTACTGAAGCTTTCTTT. Filled out from reference TRBV25-1 and TRBJ1-1, the complete variable domain reads EADIYQTPRYLVIGTGKKITLECSQTMGHDKMYWYQQDPGMELHLIHYSYGVNSTEKGDLSSESTVSRIRTEHFPLTLESARPSHTSQYLCASSELRGGTEAFFGQGTRLTVV.

The J gene is TRBJ2-1, the V gene TRBV11-3, with 8 bases identical to TRBD1. Per germline, CDR1 SGHNT and CDR2 YENEEA. V shed 5 bases, J shed 2 bases, and the junction held 5 bases outside the gene matches. The CDR3 contains 15 residues. The CDR3 DNA sequence: TGTGCCAGCAGCCCTGGACAGGGTGCCTACAATGAGCAGTTCTTC. This sequence encodes CASSPGQGAYNEQFF.

This clone was picked up one time. The chain carries TRBV11-2 and TRBJ2-3; D is perhaps TRBD1 (6 bases). Germline values: CDR1 SGHAT, CDR2 FQNNGV. This CDR3 contains 15 residues. V dropped 5 bases and J dropped 2 bases, with 14 bases sitting between them. CDR3 protein: CASSATGIYTDTQYF. CDR3 DNA: TGTGCCAGCAGCGCTACAGGGATTTACACAGATACGCAGTATTTT.